A selection of T cell receptor beta chains follows, all from one sample in a study of T cell responses to AZD1222 COVID-19 vaccine. TCRdb's copy holds only in-frame clones and misses some; the assay was immunoSEQ multiplex PCR. The data hold 200,000 or so clones, with around 86% observed a single time. The specimen was peripheral blood, collected on day 0 of MenACWY control vaccination. The receptors were sampled from an adult in good health. The CDR3 runs from the conserved cysteine through the conserved F or W. D genes are given only for firm matches. Clone sizes are given selectively: once, few, many, or a class where the clone is expanded.

d_call	v_call	j_call	clone_size	cdr3_nt	cdr3_aa
-	TRBV5-1	TRBJ1-2	-	TGCGCCAGCAGTCCATTTCAGGACTATGGCTACACCTTC	CASSPFQDYGYTF
-	TRBV29-1	TRBJ2-7	-	TGCAGCGTTGAACGAGGTGGGGGCCCTCCTTACGAGCAGTACTTC	CSVERGGGPPYEQYF
TRBD1	TRBV12-3/TRBV12-4	TRBJ1-1	-	TGTGCCAGCAGGGAGGGGGCCGGTGAAGCTTTCTTT	CASREGAGEAFF
-	TRBV6-2/TRBV6-3	TRBJ2-7	-	TGTGCCAGCAGTCCCGCTTACGAGCAGTACTTC	CASSPAYEQYF
-	TRBV28	TRBJ2-1	few	TGTGCCAGCAGGTCCGGCTCGAAGAGGGTTACAAATGAGCAGTTCTTC	CASRSGSKRVTNEQFF
-	TRBV4-2	TRBJ2-5	-	TGTGCCAGCAGCTTCCGACTAGGGGGTACGGAGACCCAGTACTTC	CASSFRLGGTETQYF
-	TRBV28	TRBJ1-3	once	TGTGCCAGCAGACCCCCTGGGGGGGCTGGAAACACCATATATTTT	CASRPPGGAGNTIYF
TRBD1	TRBV24-1	TRBJ1-2	-	TGTGCCACCAGTGCCAACCCATGGACAGGGGGCAGCTATGGCTACACCTTC	CATSANPWTGGSYGYTF
-	TRBV7-9	TRBJ2-3	-	TGTGCCAGCAGCTTAGTTCAGAGTAGCACAGATACGCAGTATTTT	CASSLVQSSTDTQYF
TRBD1	TRBV5-6	TRBJ1-1	-	TGTGCCAGCAGCTATGACAGGGGCGGGATGAACACTGAAGCTTTCTTT	CASSYDRGGMNTEAFF
-	TRBV4-3	TRBJ1-1	-	TGCGCCAGCAGCCAGGCGCCGCGGGGGGACACTGAAGCTTTCTTT	CASSQAPRGDTEAFF
-	TRBV28	TRBJ1-6	-	TGTGCCAGCAGCCCAAGGGGCCAGTATAATTCACCCCTCCACTTT	CASSPRGQYNSPLHF
TRBD2	TRBV5-1	TRBJ2-5	-	TGCGCCAGCAGCTTGGGTCTAGCGGGAGGAGGAAAGGAGACCCAGTACTTC	CASSLGLAGGGKETQYF
TRBD2	TRBV4-2	TRBJ2-5	-	TGTGCCAGCAGCCAAGAATCCGGGACTAGCGGGAGCTGGAGGGAGACCCAGTACTTC	CASSQESGTSGSWRETQYF
TRBD1	TRBV10-3	TRBJ2-2	-	TGTGCCATCAGTGACTCCCGGGACAGAAACACCGGGGAGCTGTTTTTT	CAISDSRDRNTGELFF
-	TRBV3-1/TRBV3-2	TRBJ2-7	-	TGTGCCAGCAGCCAAGCGGGAGTGTACGAGCAGTACTTC	CASSQAGVYEQYF
-	TRBV19	TRBJ1-6	-	TGTGCCAGTAGTAACAGCCCTAATTCACCCCTCCACTTT	CASSNSPNSPLHF
TRBD1	TRBV27	TRBJ1-4	-	TGTGCCAGCAGTCCCGGGACAGGGGAAAAACTGTTTTTT	CASSPGTGEKLFF
-	TRBV2	TRBJ2-7	once	TGTGCCAGCACCCTGGGTACAGAGCAGTACTTC	CASTLGTEQYF
TRBD2	TRBV24-1	TRBJ2-1	-	TGTGCCACCAGTGACGTGTCGGCAAAACGACTAGCGGGAGCTAGCAATGAGCAGTTCTTC	CATSDVSAKRLAGASNEQFF
TRBD1	TRBV5-1	TRBJ1-1	-	TGCGCCAGCAGCACGGGACAGGGTACGGCTGAAGCTTTCTTT	CASSTGQGTAEAFF
-	TRBV14	TRBJ1-6	-	TGTGCCAGCAGCCACCAGGGGCGTCTGGCACGCTCACCCCTCCACTTT	CASSHQGRLARSPLHF
-	TRBV6-5	TRBJ2-7	once	TGTGCCAGCAGGACCACACTGCAGGGTTCTCACGAGCAGTACTTC	CASRTTLQGSHEQYF
-	TRBV6-1	TRBJ2-2	-	TGTGCCAGCAGTGACCCCGGGGGTTACACCGGGGAGCTGTTTTTT	CASSDPGGYTGELFF
TRBD1	TRBV28	TRBJ1-2	once	TGTGCCAGCAGTTTCCACGGACAGGGATTCAACTATGGCTACACCTTC	CASSFHGQGFNYGYTF
TRBD1	TRBV2	TRBJ2-7	-	TGTGCCAGCAGTGTTGGACAGGCCTACGAGCAGTACTTC	CASSVGQAYEQYF
-	TRBV5-4	TRBJ2-5	-	TGTGCCAGCAGCTTGGGCCCAGAGGAGACCCAGTACTTC	CASSLGPEETQYF
TRBD2	TRBV5-4	TRBJ2-3	-	TGTGCCAGCAGCTCCGGGGGGGGTACAGATACGCAGTATTTT	CASSSGGGTDTQYF
-	TRBV19	TRBJ1-3	-	TGTGCCAGTAAGAGACAGAGATCGTCTGGAAACACCATATATTTT	CASKRQRSSGNTIYF
TRBD1	TRBV3-1/TRBV3-2	TRBJ1-2	-	TGTGCCAGCAGCACGACAGGGGCGGGTGGCTACACCTTC	CASSTTGAGGYTF
-	TRBV5-1	TRBJ2-1	once	TGCGCCAGCAGCGTTGCCCTCCGAGGGGATGAGCAGTTCTTC	CASSVALRGDEQFF
-	TRBV12-3/TRBV12-4	TRBJ2-1	-	TGTGCCAGCAGGAGGGGGGCAGGTAATGAGCAGTTCTTC	CASRRGAGNEQFF
-	TRBV4-3	TRBJ2-3	-	TGCGCCAGCAGCCAAGAGGGGGGACAAGGCATAGATACGCAGTATTTT	CASSQEGGQGIDTQYF
-	TRBV21-1	TRBJ2-5	-	TGTGCCAGCAGCAAGGTCCGCAGGGGGCTAATGGAGACCCAGTACTTC	CASSKVRRGLMETQYF
TRBD2	TRBV7-9	TRBJ2-5	-	TGTGCCAGCAGCCTATGGACTAGCGGGAGGGGAGGGGAGACCCAGTACTTC	CASSLWTSGRGGETQYF
TRBD2	TRBV7-2	TRBJ2-7	-	TGTGCCAGCAGCATAACTAGCGGGGGGCCCTACGAGCAGTACTTC	CASSITSGGPYEQYF
-	TRBV5-1	TRBJ2-7	-	TGCGCCAGCAGCTTGGCGAGCCGGACGATCGAGTACGAGCAGTACTTC	CASSLASRTIEYEQYF
TRBD2	TRBV27	TRBJ2-7	-	TGTGCCAGCATAGGGACTAGCGGCAGTAGCTCCTACGAGCAGTACTTC	CASIGTSGSSSYEQYF
TRBD2	TRBV9	TRBJ2-1	-	TGTGCCAGCAGCGTAGCTACTAGCGGGCCCGAGCAGTTCTTC	CASSVATSGPEQFF
TRBD1	TRBV14	TRBJ2-7	-	TGTGCCAGCAGCTTCCGACAGGGGATCACCTACGAGCAGTACTTC	CASSFRQGITYEQYF
-	TRBV11-2	TRBJ1-1	-	TGTGCCAGCACCGGGGGTATGAACACTGAAGCTTTCTTT	CASTGGMNTEAFF
TRBD2	TRBV5-1	TRBJ2-7	-	TGCGCCAGCAGCATAAGGACTAGCGGGAGGGACCTCCCCCACGAGCAGTACTTC	CASSIRTSGRDLPHEQYF
-	TRBV14	TRBJ1-4	-	TGTGCCAGCAGCCACCTGAGAGGGAAACTGTTTTTT	CASSHLRGKLFF
-	TRBV11-3	TRBJ2-1	once	TGTGCCAGCAGCTCCGAGGCCGTAAGCGGAACGGAGCAGTTCTTC	CASSSEAVSGTEQFF
TRBD2	TRBV27	TRBJ2-7	-	TGTGCCAGCAGTTTAAGGGCGCCGTCCCTAGCGGGGGGGCCTTGGGAGCAGTACTTC	CASSLRAPSLAGGPWEQYF
TRBD2	TRBV5-1	TRBJ2-7	-	TGCGCCAGCAGCTTACGACTAGCGGGAGCGGGGCTCTCCTACGAGCAGTACTTC	CASSLRLAGAGLSYEQYF
-	TRBV28	TRBJ1-4	once	TGTGCCAGCAGTGTGGGAGGGCAGGGGTCGTCCCCAACTAATGAAAAACTGTTTTTT	CASSVGGQGSSPTNEKLFF
-	TRBV21-1	TRBJ2-7	-	TGTGCCAGCAGCCTTTCTAGCGGGCGTTCAAGGGAGCAGTACTTC	CASSLSSGRSREQYF
-	TRBV28	TRBJ1-2	few	TGTGCCAGCAGCTGGGGGACGTGGAGTAACTATGGCTACACCTTC	CASSWGTWSNYGYTF
-	TRBV5-8	TRBJ1-2	few	TGTGCCAGCAGTTTGCCACAGGAGGACTATGGCTACACCTTC	CASSLPQEDYGYTF
TRBD1	TRBV7-3	TRBJ2-2	-	TGTGCCAGCAGCCCCCAAGGACAGGGGGGCACCGGGGAGCTGTTTTTT	CASSPQGQGGTGELFF
-	TRBV11-2	TRBJ1-1	once	TGTGCCAGCAGCTTATTCGGCAACACTGAAGCTTTCTTT	CASSLFGNTEAFF
-	TRBV7-2	TRBJ1-1	-	TGTGCCAGCAGCTTAGAGGGTCGGAACACTGAAGCTTTCTTT	CASSLEGRNTEAFF
TRBD1	TRBV3-1/TRBV3-2	TRBJ1-6	-	TGTGCCAGCAGTCCTCTTGGGACAGGGAGCCATAATTCACCCCTCCACTTT	CASSPLGTGSHNSPLHF
TRBD2	TRBV28	TRBJ2-3	-	TGTGCCAGCAGGGTATCACTAGCGGGGGCACAGAATACGCAGTATTTT	CASRVSLAGAQNTQYF
-	TRBV30	TRBJ1-2	-	TGTGCCTGGAGTGTTTTTAGGACAGACCTCTATGGCTACACCTTC	CAWSVFRTDLYGYTF
TRBD1	TRBV10-1	TRBJ1-3	-	TGCGCCAGCCCGACGGGACAGCCTGGATCTGGAAACACCATATATTTT	CASPTGQPGSGNTIYF
-	TRBV9	TRBJ2-5	-	TGTGCCAGCAGCGTCGAGGGCCGAGGGGTAGAGACCCAGTACTTC	CASSVEGRGVETQYF
TRBD1	TRBV28	TRBJ1-5	-	TGTGCCAGCAGGGTAAGACAGGGGAGCAATCAGCCCCAGCATTTT	CASRVRQGSNQPQHF